The present TCR beta chain was sequenced within a study of T cells in Graves' hyperthyroidism and ophthalmopathy. The sample holds many counts of this clonotype. The CDR3 totals 15 residues. V lost 2 bases to trimming and J lost 2 bases, with 13 bases between them. Looked up from germline, CDR1 is SGDLS and CDR2 is YYNGEE. It was RNA transcripts that yielded the amplified TCR beta CDR3 regions. First-round RT-PCR of the TCR CDR3 relied on the HTBI primer set. TCRdb ran MiXCR on the multiplex PCR reads and lists one entry per CDR3 protein. The sample yields roughly 250,000 distinct CDR3 sequences, roughly 15% seen once. Ophthalmopathy in the patients scored at least 3 on Clinical Activity Score and at least 4 on NOSPECS grade, lasting under 3 months. The diagnostic basis comprised clinical symptoms, serum thyroxine and TRAb, thyroid ultrasound and orbital computed tomography.

This receptor was obtained from a woman in her late teens or twenties with Graves' ophthalmopathy. The sequencing sample was made of blood. The gene calls are TRBV9 and TRBJ2-5, with D unclear. This chain's CDR3 is CASSVGPSDQETQYF. CDR3 in DNA: TGTGCCAGCAGCGTTGGCCCGTCAGATCAAGAGACCCAGTACTTC. The variable domain in full, with the rest retrieved from reference TRBV9 and TRBJ2-5, is DSGVTQTPKHLITATGQRVTLRCSPRSGDLSVYWYQQSLDQGLQFLIQYYNGEERAKGNILERFSAQQFPDLHSELNLSSLELGDSALYFCASSVGPSDQETQYFGPGTRLLVL.